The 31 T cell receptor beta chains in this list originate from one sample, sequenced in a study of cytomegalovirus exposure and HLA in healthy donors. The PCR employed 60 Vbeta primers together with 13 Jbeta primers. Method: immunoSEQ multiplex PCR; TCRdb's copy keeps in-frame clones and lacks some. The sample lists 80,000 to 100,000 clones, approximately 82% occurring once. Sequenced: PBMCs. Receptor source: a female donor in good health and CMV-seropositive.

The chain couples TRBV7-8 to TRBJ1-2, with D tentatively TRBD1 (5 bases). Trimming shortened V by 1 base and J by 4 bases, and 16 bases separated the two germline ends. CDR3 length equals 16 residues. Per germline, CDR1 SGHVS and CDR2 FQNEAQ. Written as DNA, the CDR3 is TGTGCCAGCAGCTTAGAGCAGGGTTTCCTAGGCTATGGCTACACCTTC. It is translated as CASSLEQGFLGYGYTF.

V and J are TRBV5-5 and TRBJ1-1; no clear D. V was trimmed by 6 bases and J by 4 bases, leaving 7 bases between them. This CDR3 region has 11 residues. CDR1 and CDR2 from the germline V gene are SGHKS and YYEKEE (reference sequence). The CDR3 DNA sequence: TGTGCCAGCATTGGAGGCACTGAAGCTTTCTTT. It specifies CASIGGTEAFF.

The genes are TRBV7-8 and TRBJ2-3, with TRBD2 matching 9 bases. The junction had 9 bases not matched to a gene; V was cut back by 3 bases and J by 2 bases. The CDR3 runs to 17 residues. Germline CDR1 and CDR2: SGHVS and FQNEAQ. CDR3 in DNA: TGTGCCAGCAGCTTCCAATATAGCGGGAGTAACACAGATACGCAGTATTTT. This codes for CASSFQYSGSNTDTQYF.

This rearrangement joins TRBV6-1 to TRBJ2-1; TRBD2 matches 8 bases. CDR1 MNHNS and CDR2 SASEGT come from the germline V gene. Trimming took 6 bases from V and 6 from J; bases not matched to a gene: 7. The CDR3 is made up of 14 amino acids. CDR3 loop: CASRVRLAPNEQFF. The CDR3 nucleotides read TGTGCCAGCAGGGTAAGACTAGCGCCCAATGAGCAGTTCTTC.

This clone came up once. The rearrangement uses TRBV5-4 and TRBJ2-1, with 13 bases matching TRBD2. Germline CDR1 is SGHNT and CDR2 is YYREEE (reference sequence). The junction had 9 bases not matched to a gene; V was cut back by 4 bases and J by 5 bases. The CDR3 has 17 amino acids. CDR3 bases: TGTGCCAGCAGCATTCCCGCTGGACTAGCGGGGGACAATGAGCAGTTCTTC. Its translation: CASSIPAGLAGDNEQFF. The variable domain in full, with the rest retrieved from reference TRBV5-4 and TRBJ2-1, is ETGVTQSPTHLIKTRGQQVTLRCSSQSGHNTVSWYQQALGQGPQFIFQYYREEENGRGNFPPRFSGLQFPNYSSELNVNALELDDSALYLCASSIPAGLAGDNEQFFGPGTRLTVL.

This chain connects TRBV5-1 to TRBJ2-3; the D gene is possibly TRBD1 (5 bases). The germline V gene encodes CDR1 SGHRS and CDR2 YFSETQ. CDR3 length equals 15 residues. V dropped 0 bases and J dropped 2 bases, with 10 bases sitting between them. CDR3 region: CASSLDGADTDTQYF. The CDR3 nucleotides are TGCGCCAGCAGCTTGGATGGGGCTGACACAGATACGCAGTATTTT.

DNA for the CDR3: TGTGCCAGCAGGAACGGACTGAAGAACACTGAAGCTTTCTTT. Encoded protein: CASRNGLKNTEAFF. The chain uses TRBV27 and TRBJ1-1; D gene ambiguous. Germline V gene data show CDR1 as MNHEY and CDR2 as SMNVEV (reference sequence). CDR3 size: 14 residues. Trimming stripped 6 bases from V and 1 base from J, with 12 bases between.

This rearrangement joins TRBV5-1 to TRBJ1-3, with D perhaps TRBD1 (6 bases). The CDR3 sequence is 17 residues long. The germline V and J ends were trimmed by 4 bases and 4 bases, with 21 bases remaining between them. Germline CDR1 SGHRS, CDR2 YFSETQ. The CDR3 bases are TGCGCCAGCAGCCGTACCGGGGAACAGGGAAGCGGAAACACCATATATTTT. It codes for CASSRTGEQGSGNTIYF.

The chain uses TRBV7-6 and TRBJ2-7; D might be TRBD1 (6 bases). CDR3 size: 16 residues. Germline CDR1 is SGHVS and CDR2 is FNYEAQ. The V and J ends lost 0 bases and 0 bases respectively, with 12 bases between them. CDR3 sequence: CASSLATGFSSYEQYF. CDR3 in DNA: TGTGCCAGCAGCTTAGCCACAGGGTTTAGCTCCTACGAGCAGTACTTC.

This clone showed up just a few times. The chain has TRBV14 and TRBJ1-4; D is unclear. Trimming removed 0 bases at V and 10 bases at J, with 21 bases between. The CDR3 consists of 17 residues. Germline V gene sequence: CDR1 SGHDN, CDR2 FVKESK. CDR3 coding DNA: TGTGCCAGCAGCCAAGATACGGTCTCCGGAGGGATTGGAAAACTGTTTTTT. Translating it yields CASSQDTVSGGIGKLFF.

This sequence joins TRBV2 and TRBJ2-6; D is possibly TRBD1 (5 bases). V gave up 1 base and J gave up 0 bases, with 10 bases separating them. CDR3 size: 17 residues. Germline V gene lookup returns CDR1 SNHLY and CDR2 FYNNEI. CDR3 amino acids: CASSEEDTSSGANVLTF. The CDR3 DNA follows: TGTGCCAGCAGTGAAGAGGACACGAGCTCTGGGGCCAACGTCCTGACTTTC.

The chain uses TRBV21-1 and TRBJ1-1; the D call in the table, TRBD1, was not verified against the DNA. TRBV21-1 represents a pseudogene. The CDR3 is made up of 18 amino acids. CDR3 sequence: CASSKNVGDRGRPTEAFF. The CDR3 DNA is TGTGCCAGCAGCAAAAACGTGGGGGACAGGGGGCGCCCCACTGAAGCTTTCTTT.

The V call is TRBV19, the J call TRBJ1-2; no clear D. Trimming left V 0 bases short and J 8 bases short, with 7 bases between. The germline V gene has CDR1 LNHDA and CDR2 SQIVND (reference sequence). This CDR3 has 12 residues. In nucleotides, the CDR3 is TGTGCCAGTAGTATAGAGTCACGGGGCTACACCTTC. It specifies CASSIESRGYTF.

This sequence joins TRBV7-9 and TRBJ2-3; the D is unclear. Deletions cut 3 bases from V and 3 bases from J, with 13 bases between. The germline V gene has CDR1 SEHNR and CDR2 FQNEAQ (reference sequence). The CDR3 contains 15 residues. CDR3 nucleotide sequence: TGTGCCAGCAGCTTTACGAGAGGATCAACAGATACGCAGTATTTT. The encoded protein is CASSFTRGSTDTQYF.

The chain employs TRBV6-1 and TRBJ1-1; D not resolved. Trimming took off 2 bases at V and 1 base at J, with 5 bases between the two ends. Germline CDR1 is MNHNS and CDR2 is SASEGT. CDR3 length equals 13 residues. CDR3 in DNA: TGTGCCAGCAGTGAATTTCAGAACACTGAAGCTTTCTTT. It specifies CASSEFQNTEAFF.

The CDR3 region has the DNA TGTGCCAGCAGCCAGACAGGGACCCCCTACGAGCAGTACTTC. This codes for CASSQTGTPYEQYF. The chain has TRBV5-6 and TRBJ2-7; 7 bases map to TRBD1. After removal of 4 bases from V and 2 bases from J, the junction contained 6 bases not matched to a gene. The length of the CDR3 is 14 residues. The germline V gene encodes CDR1 SGHDT and CDR2 YYEEEE.

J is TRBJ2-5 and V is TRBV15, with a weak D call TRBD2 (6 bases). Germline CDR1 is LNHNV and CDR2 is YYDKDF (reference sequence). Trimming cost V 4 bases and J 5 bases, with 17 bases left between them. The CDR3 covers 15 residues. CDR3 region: CATSTRDSRRETQYF. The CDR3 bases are TGTGCCACCAGCACCCGGGACTCGCGGAGGGAGACCCAGTACTTC.

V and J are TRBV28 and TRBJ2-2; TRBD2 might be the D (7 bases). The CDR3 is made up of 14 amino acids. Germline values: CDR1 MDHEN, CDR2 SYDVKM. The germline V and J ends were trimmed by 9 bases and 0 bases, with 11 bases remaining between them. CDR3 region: CASQGGANTGELFF. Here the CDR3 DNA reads TGTGCCAGTCAAGGGGGGGCGAACACCGGGGAGCTGTTTTTT. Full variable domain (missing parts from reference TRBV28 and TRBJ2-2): DVKVTQSSRYLVKRTGEKVFLECVQDMDHENMFWYRQDPGLGLRLIYFSYDVKMKEKGDIPEGYSVSREKKERFSLILESASTNQTSMYLCASQGGANTGELFFGEGSRLTVL.

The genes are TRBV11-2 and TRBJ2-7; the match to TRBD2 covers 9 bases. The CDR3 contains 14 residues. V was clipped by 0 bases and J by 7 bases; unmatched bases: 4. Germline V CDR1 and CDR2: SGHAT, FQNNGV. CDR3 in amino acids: CASSLEAGGWEQYF. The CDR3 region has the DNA TGTGCCAGCAGCTTAGAGGCGGGGGGGTGGGAGCAGTACTTC.

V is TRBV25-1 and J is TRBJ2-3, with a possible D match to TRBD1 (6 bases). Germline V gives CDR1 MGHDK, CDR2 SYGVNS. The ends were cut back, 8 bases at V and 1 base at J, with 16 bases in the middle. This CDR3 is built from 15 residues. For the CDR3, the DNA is TGTGCCAGCTCCCTATCGGACAGTCGCACAGATACGCAGTATTTT. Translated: CASSLSDSRTDTQYF.

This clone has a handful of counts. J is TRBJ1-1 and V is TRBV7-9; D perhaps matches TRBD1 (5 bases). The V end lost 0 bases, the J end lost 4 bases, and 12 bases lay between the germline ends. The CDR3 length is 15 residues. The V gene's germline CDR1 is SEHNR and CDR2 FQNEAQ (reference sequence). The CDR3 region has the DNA TGTGCCAGCAGCTTAGCGGAGGGGCTGAGCACTGAAGCTTTCTTT. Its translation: CASSLAEGLSTEAFF.

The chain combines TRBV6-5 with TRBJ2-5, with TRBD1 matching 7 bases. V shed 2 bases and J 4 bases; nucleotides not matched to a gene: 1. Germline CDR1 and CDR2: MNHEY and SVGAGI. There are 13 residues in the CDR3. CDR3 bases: TGTGCCAGCAGTTACGGGGACAGAGAGACCCAGTACTTC. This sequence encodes CASSYGDRETQYF.

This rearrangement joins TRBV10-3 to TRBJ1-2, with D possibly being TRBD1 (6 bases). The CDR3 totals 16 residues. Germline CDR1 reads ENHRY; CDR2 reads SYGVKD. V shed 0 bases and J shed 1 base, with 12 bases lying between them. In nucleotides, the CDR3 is TGTGCCATCAGTGAGTCCAGACAGGCCGGTAACTATGGCTACACCTTC. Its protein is CAISESRQAGNYGYTF.

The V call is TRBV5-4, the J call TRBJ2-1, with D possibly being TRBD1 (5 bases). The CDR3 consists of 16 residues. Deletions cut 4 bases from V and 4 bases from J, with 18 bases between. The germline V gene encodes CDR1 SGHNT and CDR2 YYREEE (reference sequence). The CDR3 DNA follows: TGTGCCAGCAGCGGAGACAGTCTAATATCTTACAATGAGCAGTTCTTC. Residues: CASSGDSLISYNEQFF.

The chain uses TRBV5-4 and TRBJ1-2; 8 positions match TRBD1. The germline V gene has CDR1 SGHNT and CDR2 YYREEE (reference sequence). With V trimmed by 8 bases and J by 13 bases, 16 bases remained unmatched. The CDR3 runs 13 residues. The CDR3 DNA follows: TGTGCCAGTACACAAGCAGGGGGCGATTCCCTCACCTTC. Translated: CASTQAGGDSLTF.

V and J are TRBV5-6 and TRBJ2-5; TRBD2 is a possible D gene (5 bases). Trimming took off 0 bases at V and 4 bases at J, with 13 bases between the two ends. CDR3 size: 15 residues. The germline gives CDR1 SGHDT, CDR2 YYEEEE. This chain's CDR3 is CASSLALAGGETQYF. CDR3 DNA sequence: TGTGCCAGCAGCTTGGCCCTCGCGGGCGGAGAGACCCAGTACTTC.

CDR3 coding DNA: TGTGCCAGCAGCATAGACAGGGACGAGCAGTACTTC. Residues: CASSIDRDEQYF. The V call is TRBV6-6, the J call TRBJ2-7; TRBD1 matches at 7 bases. Germline lookup yields CDR1 MNHNY and CDR2 SVGAGI (reference sequence). The CDR3 loop spans 12 amino acids. V gave up 6 bases and J gave up 5 bases; unmatched junction bases: 4.

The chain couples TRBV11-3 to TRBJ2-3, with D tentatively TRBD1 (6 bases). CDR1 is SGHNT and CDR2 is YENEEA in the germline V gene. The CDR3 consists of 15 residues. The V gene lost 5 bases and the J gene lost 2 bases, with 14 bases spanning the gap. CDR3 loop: CASSHRSGDTDTQYF. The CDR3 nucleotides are TGTGCCAGCAGCCACCGATCAGGGGACACAGATACGCAGTATTTT.

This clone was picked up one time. The CDR3 spells CAWSHTNQPQHF. DNA of the CDR3: TGTGCCTGGAGTCATACTAATCAGCCCCAGCATTTT. The chain employs TRBV30 and TRBJ1-5; no reliable D call. Trimming left V 2 bases short and J 4 bases short, with 6 bases between. The CDR3 sequence is 12 residues long. The germline gives CDR1 GTSNPN, CDR2 SVGIG (reference sequence).

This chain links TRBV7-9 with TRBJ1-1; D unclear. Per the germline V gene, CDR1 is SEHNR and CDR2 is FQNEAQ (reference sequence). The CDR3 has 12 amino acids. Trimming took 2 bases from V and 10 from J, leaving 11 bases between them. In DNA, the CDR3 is TGTGCCAGCAGCTTATCCCACAATGGAGCTTTCTTT. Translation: CASSLSHNGAFF.

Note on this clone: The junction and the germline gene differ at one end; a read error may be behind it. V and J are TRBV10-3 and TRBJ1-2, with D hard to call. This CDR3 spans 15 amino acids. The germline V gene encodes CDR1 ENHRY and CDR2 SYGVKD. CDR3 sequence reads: CSISTSRHEIYGYTF. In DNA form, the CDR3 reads TGTTCCATCTCAACCAGCAGGCACGAAATCTATGGCTACACCTTC.